This T cell receptor beta chain was identified during a study of blood T cells in healthy people across ages. Through a sample-barcoded 5' primer and a J-beta primer mix, a second PCR was run for 7 to 11 cycles. Researchers report that a template-switch adaptor with 12 random nucleotides tagged each cDNA molecule. TCRdb re-analysed the 5' RACE reads in MiXCR, keeping a single row per CDR3 protein. The data contain around 800,000 distinct CDR3 sequences, 50% to 65% of them singletons. Germline CDR1 and CDR2: SGHRS and YFSETQ. The CDR3 runs to 14 residues. About this clonotype: One end of the junction varies from germline; a read error may be responsible.

Drawn from each donor were ten milliliters of peripheral blood. The sequence was collected from a man aged 80 or over in good health. Sequenced sample: blood. The J gene is TRBJ2-3, the V gene TRBV5-1; TRBD2 aligns across 7 bases. CDR3 sequence reads: CASSGPTSTDTRYF. In DNA, the CDR3 is TGCGCCAGCAGCGGACCGACTAGCACAGATACGCGGTATTTT.